The clone carrying this T cell receptor (beta chain) has at least ten counts. TCRdb used MiXCR to reprocess the 5' RACE reads, holding one entry per CDR3 protein. The data show around 67,000 distinct CDR3 sequences, 4% to 6% seen once. The sample is drawn from a study of neurological immune-mediated disorders. Per the germline V gene, CDR1 is MNHNS and CDR2 is SASEGT. V was pared by 8 bases and J by 3 bases, with 13 bases between. This CDR3 has 13 residues. The sequence came from a young man with multiple sclerosis. This chain connects TRBV6-1 to TRBJ1-2; maybe TRBD1 (6 bases). The sequenced sample was PBMCs. Written as DNA, the CDR3 is TGTGCCAGCGGAATACAGGGATACTATGGCTACACCTTC. Its translation: CASGIQGYYGYTF.